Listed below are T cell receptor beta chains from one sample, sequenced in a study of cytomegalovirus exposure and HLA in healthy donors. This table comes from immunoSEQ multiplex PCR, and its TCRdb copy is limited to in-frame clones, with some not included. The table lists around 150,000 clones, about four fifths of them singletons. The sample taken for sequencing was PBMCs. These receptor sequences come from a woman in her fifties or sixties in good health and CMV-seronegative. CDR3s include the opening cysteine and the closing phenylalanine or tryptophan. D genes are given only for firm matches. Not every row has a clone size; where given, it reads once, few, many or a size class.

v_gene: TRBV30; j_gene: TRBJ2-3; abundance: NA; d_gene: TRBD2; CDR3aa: CAWEFSGERDTQYF; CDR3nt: TGTGCCTGGGAGTTTAGCGGGGAGAGAGATACGCAGTATTTT
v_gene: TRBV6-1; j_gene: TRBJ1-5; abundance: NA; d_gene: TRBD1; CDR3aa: CASSWDRGSPQPQHF; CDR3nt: TGTGCCAGCAGTTGGGACAGGGGAAGTCCTCAGCCCCAGCATTTT
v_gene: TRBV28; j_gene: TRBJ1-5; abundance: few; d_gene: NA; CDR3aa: CASSPGVWPQHF; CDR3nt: TGTGCCAGCAGCCCAGGGGTATGGCCCCAGCATTTT
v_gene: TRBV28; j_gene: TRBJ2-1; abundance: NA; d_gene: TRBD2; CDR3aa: CASNSWAGGEQFF; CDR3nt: TGTGCCAGCAACTCCTGGGCGGGGGGCGAGCAGTTCTTC
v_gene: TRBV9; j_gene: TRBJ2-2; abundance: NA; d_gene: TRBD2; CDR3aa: CASSTGLAGVVNTGELFF; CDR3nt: TGTGCCAGCAGCACGGGACTAGCGGGAGTCGTGAACACCGGGGAGCTGTTTTTT
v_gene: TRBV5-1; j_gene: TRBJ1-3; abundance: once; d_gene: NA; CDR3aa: CASSLGGPNSGNTIYF; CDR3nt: TGCGCCAGCAGCTTGGGCGGCCCTAACTCTGGAAACACCATATATTTT
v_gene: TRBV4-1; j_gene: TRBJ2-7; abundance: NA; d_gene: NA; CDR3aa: CASSHPGWSYEQYF; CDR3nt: TGCGCCAGCAGCCACCCAGGGTGGTCCTACGAGCAGTACTTC
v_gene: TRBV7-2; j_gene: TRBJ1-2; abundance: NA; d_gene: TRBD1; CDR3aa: CASSGQGAWAYGYTF; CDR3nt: TGTGCCAGCAGCGGACAGGGGGCTTGGGCCTATGGCTACACCTTC
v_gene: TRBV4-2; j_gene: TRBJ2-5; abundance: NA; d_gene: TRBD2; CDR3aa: CASSQRLAGGPETQYF; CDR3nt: TGTGCCAGCAGCCAAAGACTAGCGGGAGGACCAGAGACCCAGTACTTC
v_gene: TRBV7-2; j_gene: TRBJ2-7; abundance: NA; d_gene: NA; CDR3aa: CASSLVGGYEQYF; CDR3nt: TGTGCCAGCAGCTTAGTGGGAGGCTACGAGCAGTACTTC
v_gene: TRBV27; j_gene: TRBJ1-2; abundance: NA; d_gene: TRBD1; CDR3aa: CASSGTGYGYTF; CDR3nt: TGTGCCAGCAGCGGGACAGGCTATGGCTACACCTTC
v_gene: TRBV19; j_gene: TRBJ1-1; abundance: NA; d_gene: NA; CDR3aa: CASSIGTARNTEAFF; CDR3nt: TGTGCCAGTAGTATAGGGACAGCAAGGAACACTGAAGCTTTCTTT
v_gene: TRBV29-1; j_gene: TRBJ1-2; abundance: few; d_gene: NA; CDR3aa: CSVEGAPNYGYTF; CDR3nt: TGCAGCGTTGAAGGGGCGCCTAACTATGGCTACACCTTC
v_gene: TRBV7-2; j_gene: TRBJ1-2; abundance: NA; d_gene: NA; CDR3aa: CASSWGEGRYGYTF; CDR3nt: TGTGCCAGCAGCTGGGGGGAGGGGAGGTACGGCTACACCTTC
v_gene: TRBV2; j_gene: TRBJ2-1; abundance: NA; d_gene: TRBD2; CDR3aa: CASSHLNGTSGLHEQFF; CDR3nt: TGTGCCAGCAGCCACTTAAACGGGACTAGCGGGTTACATGAGCAGTTCTTC
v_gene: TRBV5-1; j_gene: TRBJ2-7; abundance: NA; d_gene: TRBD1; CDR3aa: CASSPEGGTEYEQYF; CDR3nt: TGCGCCAGCAGCCCCGAGGGTGGGACAGAGTACGAGCAGTACTTC
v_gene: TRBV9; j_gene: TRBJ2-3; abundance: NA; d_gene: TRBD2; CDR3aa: CASSPYIGTSGTDTDTQYF; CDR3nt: TGTGCCAGCAGCCCCTATATCGGGACTAGCGGGACCGACACAGATACGCAGTATTTT
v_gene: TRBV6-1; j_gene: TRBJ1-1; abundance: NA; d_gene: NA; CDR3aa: CASSGDPGTEAFF; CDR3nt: TGTGCCAGCAGTGGCGACCCGGGAACTGAAGCTTTCTTT
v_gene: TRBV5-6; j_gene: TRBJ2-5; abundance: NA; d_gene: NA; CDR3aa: CASSIKETQYF; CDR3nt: TGTGCCAGCAGCATTAAAGAGACCCAGTACTTC
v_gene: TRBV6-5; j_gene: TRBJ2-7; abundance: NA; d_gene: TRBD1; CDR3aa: CASSYRDRGYEQYF; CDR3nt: TGTGCCAGCAGTTACCGGGACAGAGGCTACGAGCAGTACTTC
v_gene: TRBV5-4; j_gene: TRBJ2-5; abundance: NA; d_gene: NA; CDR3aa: CASSLQTATETQYF; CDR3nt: TGTGCCAGCAGCTTGCAGACAGCCACGGAGACCCAGTACTTC
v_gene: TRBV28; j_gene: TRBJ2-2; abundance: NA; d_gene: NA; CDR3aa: CASSRPRSVWNTGELFF; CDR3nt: TGTGCCAGCAGTCGACCGAGGTCAGTATGGAACACCGGGGAGCTGTTTTTT
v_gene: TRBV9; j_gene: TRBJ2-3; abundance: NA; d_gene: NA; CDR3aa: CASSVGLGFTDTQYF; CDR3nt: TGTGCCAGCAGCGTAGGACTAGGATTCACAGATACGCAGTATTTT
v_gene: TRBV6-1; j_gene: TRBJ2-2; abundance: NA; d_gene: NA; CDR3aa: CASSDNSGELFF; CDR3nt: TGTGCCAGCAGTGACAACTCGGGGGAGCTGTTTTTT
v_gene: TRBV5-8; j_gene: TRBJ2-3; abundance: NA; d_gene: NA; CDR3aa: CASSLDTGKSDTQYF; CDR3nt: TGTGCCAGCAGCTTGGATACGGGTAAATCAGATACGCAGTATTTT
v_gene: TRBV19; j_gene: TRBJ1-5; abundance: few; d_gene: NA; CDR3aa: CASSIERGQPQHF; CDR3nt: TGTGCCAGTAGTATTGAGCGGGGACAGCCCCAGCATTTT
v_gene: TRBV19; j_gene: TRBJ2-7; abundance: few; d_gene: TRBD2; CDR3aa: CASSMGGSSYEQYF; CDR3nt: TGTGCCAGTAGTATGGGGGGGAGCTCCTACGAGCAGTACTTC
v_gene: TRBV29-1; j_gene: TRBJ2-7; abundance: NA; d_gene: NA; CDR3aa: CSVAGTLSSYEQYF; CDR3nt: TGCAGCGTTGCCGGGACACTGAGCTCCTACGAGCAGTACTTC
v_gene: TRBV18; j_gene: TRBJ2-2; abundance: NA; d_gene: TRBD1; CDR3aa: CASSPGTGTSFFVGELFF; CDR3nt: TGTGCCAGCTCACCCGGGACAGGGACGTCGTTTTTCGTCGGGGAGCTGTTTTTT